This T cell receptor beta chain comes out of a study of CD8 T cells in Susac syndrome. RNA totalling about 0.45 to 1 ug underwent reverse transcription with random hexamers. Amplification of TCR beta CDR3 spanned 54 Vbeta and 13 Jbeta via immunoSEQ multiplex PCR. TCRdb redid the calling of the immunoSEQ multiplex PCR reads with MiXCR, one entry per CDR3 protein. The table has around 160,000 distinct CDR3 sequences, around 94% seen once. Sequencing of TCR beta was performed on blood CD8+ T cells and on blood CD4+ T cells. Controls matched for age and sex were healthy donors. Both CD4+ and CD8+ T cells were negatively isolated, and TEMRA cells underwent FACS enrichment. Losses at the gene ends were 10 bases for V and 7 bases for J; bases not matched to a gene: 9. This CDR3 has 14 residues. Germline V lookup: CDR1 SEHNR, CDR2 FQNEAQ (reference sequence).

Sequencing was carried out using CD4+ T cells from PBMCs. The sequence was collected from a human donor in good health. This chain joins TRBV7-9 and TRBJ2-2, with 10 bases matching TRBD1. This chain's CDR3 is CATDGTGANGELFF. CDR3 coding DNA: TGTGCCACGGACGGGACAGGGGCGAACGGGGAGCTGTTTTTT.